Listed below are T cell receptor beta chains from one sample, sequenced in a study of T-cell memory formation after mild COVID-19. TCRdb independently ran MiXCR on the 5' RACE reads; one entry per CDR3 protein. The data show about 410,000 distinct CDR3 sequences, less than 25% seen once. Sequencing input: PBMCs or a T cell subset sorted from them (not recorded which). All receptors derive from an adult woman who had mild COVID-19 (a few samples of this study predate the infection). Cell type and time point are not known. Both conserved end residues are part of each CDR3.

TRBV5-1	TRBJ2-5	CASSHLSYVGLAGGRQETQYF
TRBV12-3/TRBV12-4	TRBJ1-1	CASRRGPVNTEAFF
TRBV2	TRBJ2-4	CASSRDSRAKNIQYF
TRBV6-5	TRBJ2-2	CASKKTGANTGELFF
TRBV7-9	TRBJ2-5	CASSLVGPETQYF
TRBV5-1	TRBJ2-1	CASSYQRGGHNEQFF
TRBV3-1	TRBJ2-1	CASSQERAREQFF
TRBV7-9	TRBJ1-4	CASSLALTGVVEKLFF
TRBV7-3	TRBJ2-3	CASSWTGGADTQYF
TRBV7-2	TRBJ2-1	CASSLVSGREQFF
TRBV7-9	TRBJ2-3	CASSRGGAEDTQYF
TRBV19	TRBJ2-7	CASSIRLAGGYEQYF
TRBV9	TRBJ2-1	CASSVGSVLGDEQFF
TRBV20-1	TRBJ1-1	CSAVRNTEAFF
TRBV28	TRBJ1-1	CASSLGQGEVFF
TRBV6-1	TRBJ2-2	CASIRTGYTGELFF
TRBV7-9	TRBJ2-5	CASRPPMREKETQYF
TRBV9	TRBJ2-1	CASSVNPLSGRVGEQFF
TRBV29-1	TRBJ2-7	CSVEAGSYEQYF
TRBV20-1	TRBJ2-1	CSARTHNEQFF
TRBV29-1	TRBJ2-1	CSVEPGLAGKNEQFF
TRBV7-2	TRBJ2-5	CASSSTGKTQYF
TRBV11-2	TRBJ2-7	CASSGTATGPWGEQYF
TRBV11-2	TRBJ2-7	CASSLTGTSGRISYEQYF
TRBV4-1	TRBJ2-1	CASSHLVAGNNEQFF
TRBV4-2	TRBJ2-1	CASSQRGTSNEQFF
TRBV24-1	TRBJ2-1	CATSRPGTGGYNEQFF
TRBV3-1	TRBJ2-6	CASSQASSGANVLTF
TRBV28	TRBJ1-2	CASSLNGDYGYTF
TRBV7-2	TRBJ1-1	CGASRGNTEAFF
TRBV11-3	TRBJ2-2	CASSSLAENTGELFF
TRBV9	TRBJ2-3	CASSEGGRSTDTQYF
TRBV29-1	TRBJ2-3	CSVAETSTDTQYF
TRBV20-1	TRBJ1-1	CSANRAGQGILNTEAFF
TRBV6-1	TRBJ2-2	CASRTSPGELFF
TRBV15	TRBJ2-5	CATSRDVRTGNSKETQYF
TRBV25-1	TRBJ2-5	CASSSENTGRETQYF
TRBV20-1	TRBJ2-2	CSVIGREGTGELFF
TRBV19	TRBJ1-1	CASSTTITEAFF
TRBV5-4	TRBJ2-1	CASSLLAGEREQFF
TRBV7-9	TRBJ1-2	CASSLQTGEVGYTF
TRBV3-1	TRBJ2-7	CASRGQVGYEQYF
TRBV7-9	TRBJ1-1	CASSWGTGGTTEAFF
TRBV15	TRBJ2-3	CATSRDGAGTQYF
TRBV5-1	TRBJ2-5	CASSLSGVFQETQYF
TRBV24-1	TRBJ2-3	CATSDFRGRTDTQYF
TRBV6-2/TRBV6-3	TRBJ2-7	CASSFYRGVLTYEQYF
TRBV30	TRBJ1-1	CAWRRLPKNTEAFF
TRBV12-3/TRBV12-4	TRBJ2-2	CASRGTAGTGELFF
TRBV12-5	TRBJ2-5	CASGLQYQETQYF
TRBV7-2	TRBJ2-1	CASSLELSYNEQFF
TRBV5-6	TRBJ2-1	CASSHGDYNEQFF
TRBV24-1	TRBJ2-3	CATSDGLAGGNTQYF
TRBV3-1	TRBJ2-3	CAIGAGADTQYF
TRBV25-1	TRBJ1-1	CASSDTGRGNTEAFF
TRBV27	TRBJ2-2	CASSLAPRTGELFF
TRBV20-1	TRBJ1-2	CSAATRAGGYTF